The rows below give T cell receptor beta chains drawn from one sample of a study of T-cell reconstitution after alpha-beta-depleted transplantation in children. TCRdb reprocessed the PCR reads with MiXCR, giving one entry per CDR3 protein. The sample shows more than 200,000 distinct CDR3 sequences, about 9.6% of them seen only once. The sequenced sample was PBMCs from the stem cell graft donor, obtained from the stem cell graft. The receptor source for this set is a human donor who donated a stem cell graft to a child with SCID. Both conserved end residues are part of each CDR3. A D gene is named only where the DNA matches it firmly. Size tells how often a clone was seen (once, few, many) or the class of an expanded clone, and some rows leave it out.

many,TRBV9,TRBJ2-5,NA,TGTGCCAGCAGTCCCTCCCAGGGACGGGGATCCGGTGTGACCCAGTACTTC,CASSPSQGRGSGVTQYF
many,TRBV4-3,TRBJ2-2,NA,TGCGCCAGCAGCCAAGATCGGATATCGGACACCGGGGAGCTGTTTTTT,CASSQDRISDTGELFF
NA,TRBV27,TRBJ1-6,TRBD1,TGTGCCAGCAGTTTATCGCGGGGACAGGGGGTCGGGTCACCCCTCCACTTT,CASSLSRGQGVGSPLHF
many,TRBV27,TRBJ1-1,NA,TGTGCCAGCAGCAATACAGGGTTGGCTGAAGCTTTCTTT,CASSNTGLAEAFF
many,TRBV5-5,TRBJ2-2,NA,TGTGCCAGCAGCTTGGCGAGAGGGTTGAACACCGGGGAGCTGTTTTTT,CASSLARGLNTGELFF
many,TRBV20-1,TRBJ1-1,NA,TGCAGTGCTAGCCACCAGAACACTGAAGCTTTCTTT,CSASHQNTEAFF
many,TRBV12-3/TRBV12-4,TRBJ1-3,NA,TGTGCCAGCAGTTTAGGTCGAATGGGCAGGGGTTCTTTGTTCGCTGGAAACACCATATATTTT,CASSLGRMGRGSLFAGNTIYF
many,TRBV5-1,TRBJ2-7,TRBD1,TGCGCCAGCAGCTTGGGGCCCTCGGGACAGGGGAGCGAGCAGTACTTC,CASSLGPSGQGSEQYF
many,TRBV15,TRBJ1-1,TRBD1,TGTGCCACCAGCACCCAGGGGGCCTCTGAAGCTTTCTTT,CATSTQGASEAFF
many,TRBV20-1,TRBJ1-6,NA,TGCAGTGTCCCGTGGAGCTCCTATAATTCACCCCTCCACTTT,CSVPWSSYNSPLHF
NA,TRBV27,TRBJ2-7,NA,TGTGCCAGCAGTTTAATGGCCGGGACCCCTCGTGAGCAGTACTTC,CASSLMAGTPREQYF
many,TRBV18,TRBJ2-5,NA,TGTGCCAGCTCACTGGAGCAAAACGCGGAGACCCAGTACTTC,CASSLEQNAETQYF
few,TRBV11-2,TRBJ1-1,NA,TGTGCCAGCAGCTTAACAGGAGCGGAGAACACTGAAGCTTTCTTT,CASSLTGAENTEAFF
NA,TRBV3-1,TRBJ1-3,NA,TGTGCCTTCAGTTTAGGACGGGGGACGGTCAGCTCTGGAAACACCATATATTTT,CAFSLGRGTVSSGNTIYF
many,TRBV4-2,TRBJ2-3,NA,TGTGCCAGCAGCCAAGATGGTAGGGGATCGAGCACAGATACGCAGTATTTT,CASSQDGRGSSTDTQYF
many,TRBV7-9,TRBJ1-2,NA,TGTGCCAGCAGCTCGACCCCGACAGGCAATGGCTACACCTTC,CASSSTPTGNGYTF
many,TRBV5-6,TRBJ1-2,NA,TGTGCCAGCAGCTTGGGGGAAATTAACTATGGCTACACCTTC,CASSLGEINYGYTF
NA,TRBV5-5,TRBJ1-2,NA,TGTGCCAGCAGCTCCCCACGTCAAATGAACTATGGCTACACCTTC,CASSSPRQMNYGYTF
many,TRBV10-3,TRBJ2-1,NA,TGTGCCATCAGTGAGAACAGTCGGGGTGAGCAGTTCTTC,CAISENSRGEQFF
many,TRBV9,TRBJ2-3,NA,TGTGCCAGCAGCCTAAGGGGGGCCGCCAACCTAGATACGCAGTATTTT,CASSLRGAANLDTQYF
many,TRBV29-1,TRBJ2-2,TRBD1,TGCAGCGTTGGACCGGGACAGGGAACCGGGGAGCTGTTTTTT,CSVGPGQGTGELFF
NA,TRBV5-5,TRBJ2-1,NA,TGTGCCAGCAGCGCCCGCGTCAGCGCCTCTTACAATGAGCAGTTCTTC,CASSARVSASYNEQFF
many,TRBV18,TRBJ2-2,NA,TGTGCCAGCTCACTACAGGGAAATCCCGGGGAGCTGTTTTTT,CASSLQGNPGELFF
many,TRBV28,TRBJ2-5,NA,TGTGCCAGCTCCCCGGGACGGCTGTACCAAGAGACCCAGTACTTC,CASSPGRLYQETQYF
NA,TRBV2,TRBJ1-5,NA,TGTGCCAGCAGCCCCAGAGGGCCCAATCAGCCCCAGCATTTT,CASSPRGPNQPQHF
many,TRBV6-5,TRBJ2-1,TRBD2,TGTGCCAGCAGTTACCGGGCTAGCGGGGTCTACATCTACAATGAGCAGTTCTTC,CASSYRASGVYIYNEQFF
many,TRBV2,TRBJ1-2,NA,TGTGCCAGCAGTGAGGGCACTCCCCCAGGCTATGGCTACACCTTC,CASSEGTPPGYGYTF
many,TRBV7-8,TRBJ2-6,NA,TGTGCCAGCAGCTTAAGGTCAGGGGTATCTGGGGCCAACGTCCTGACTTTC,CASSLRSGVSGANVLTF
many,TRBV6-1,TRBJ2-3,NA,TGTGCCAGCAGTACAGGGCCTAGCACAGATACGCAGTATTTT,CASSTGPSTDTQYF
many,TRBV7-8,TRBJ2-3,NA,TGTGCCAGCGTCAATAGACCCCGAACAGATACGCAGTATTTT,CASVNRPRTDTQYF
NA,TRBV5-1,TRBJ2-1,TRBD1,TGCGCCAGCAGCCGGACAGGGGCTCCACCTGGGTCCGATGAGCAGTTCTTC,CASSRTGAPPGSDEQFF
many,TRBV29-1,TRBJ1-1,NA,TGCAGCGTTGGGGCCAACCGAGCTTTCTTT,CSVGANRAFF
few,TRBV7-6,TRBJ2-2,NA,TGTGCCAGCAGCTTAGCGGAGACAGCTTCTTTTGACACCGGGGAGCTGTTTTTT,CASSLAETASFDTGELFF
many,TRBV5-1,TRBJ2-7,TRBD1,TGCGCCAGCAGCTTAACGACAGGGAGCTCCTACGAGCAGTACTTC,CASSLTTGSSYEQYF